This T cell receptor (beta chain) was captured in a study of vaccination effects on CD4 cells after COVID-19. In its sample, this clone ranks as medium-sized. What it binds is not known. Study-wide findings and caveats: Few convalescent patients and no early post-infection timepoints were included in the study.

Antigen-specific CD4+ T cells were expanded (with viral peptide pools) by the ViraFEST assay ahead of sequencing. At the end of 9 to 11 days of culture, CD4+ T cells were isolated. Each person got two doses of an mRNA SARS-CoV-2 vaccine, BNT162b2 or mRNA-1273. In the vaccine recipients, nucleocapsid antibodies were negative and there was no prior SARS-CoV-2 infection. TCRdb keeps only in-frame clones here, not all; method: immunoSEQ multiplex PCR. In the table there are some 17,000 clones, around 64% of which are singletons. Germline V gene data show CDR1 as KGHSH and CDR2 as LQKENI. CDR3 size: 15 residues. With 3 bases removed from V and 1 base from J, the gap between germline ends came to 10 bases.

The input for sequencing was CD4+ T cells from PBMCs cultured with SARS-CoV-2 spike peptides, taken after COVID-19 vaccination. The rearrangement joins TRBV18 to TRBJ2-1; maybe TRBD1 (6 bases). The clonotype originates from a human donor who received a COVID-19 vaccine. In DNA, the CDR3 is TGTGCCAGCTCACCCCCGACAGGATCCTACAATGAGCAGTTCTTC. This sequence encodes CASSPPTGSYNEQFF.